Listed below are T cell receptor beta chains from one sample, sequenced in a study of sequential checkpoint blockade in melanoma. Here immunoSEQ multiplex PCR was the method, and the copy in TCRdb shows in-frame clones only, minus some. The table records 40,000 or so clones, approximately 90% of them present only once. Sample: CD8+ T cells sorted from blood (inferred from file names), taken from a patient given nivolumab and ipilimumab in sequence. The receptors were gathered from a human donor with melanoma. The CDR3 runs from the conserved cysteine through the conserved F or W.

v_call	j_call	cdr3_aa
TRBV25-1	TRBJ2-1	CASSEWESSYNEQFF
TRBV7-9	TRBJ2-1	CASSLVPSSYNEQFF
TRBV7-6	TRBJ1-4	CASSLVGGTNEKLFF
TRBV29-1	TRBJ2-2	CSVERPGQGELELFF
TRBV15	TRBJ2-7	CATSRRSSPYEQYF
TRBV27	TRBJ2-7	CASSLSGLAPREQYF
TRBV19	TRBJ2-2	CASSMGLANFPNTGELFF
TRBV13	TRBJ2-2	CASSSGLATWELFF
TRBV4-1	TRBJ2-2	CASSLRPPGLAFSGELFF
TRBV9	TRBJ2-1	CASSVGGRDEQFF
TRBV11-2	TRBJ1-2	CASSSQTVNYGYTF
TRBV7-9	TRBJ1-1	CASSRGWGSSIEAFF
TRBV9	TRBJ2-1	CASSVFGSSGRREQFF
TRBV4-2	TRBJ2-1	CASSPGLAGVREQFF
TRBV5-6	TRBJ2-7	CASSLEASGSYEQYF
TRBV9	TRBJ1-2	CASSKEGGQGAFGYTF
TRBV2	TRBJ2-7	CASSLTGREVDF
TRBV6-5	TRBJ1-5	CASSETGYQPQHF
TRBV4-2	TRBJ2-7	CASSLSRTSGTYEQYF
TRBV7-9	TRBJ2-1	CASSSFYEQFF
TRBV12-5	TRBJ2-3	CASGTGAVGTDTQYF
TRBV10-2	TRBJ2-1	CASSDLTSGKNNEQFF
TRBV4-1	TRBJ2-1	CASSQGAGGPNEQFF
TRBV27	TRBJ1-4	CASSLQGEGEKLFF
TRBV9	TRBJ2-7	CASSVGGTTYEQYF
TRBV27	TRBJ2-7	CASSFVAPGAYEQYF
TRBV7-6	TRBJ2-7	CASSLSDAYEQYF
TRBV28	TRBJ2-3	CASSTLYLAEYTDTQYF
TRBV10-3	TRBJ2-1	CAISGSSGNNEQFF
TRBV6-1	TRBJ1-2	CASSEPGVGLGYTF
TRBV5-8	TRBJ2-7	CASSLRQGNYEQYF
TRBV7-9	TRBJ1-1	CASTLTNTEAFF
TRBV19	TRBJ2-7	CASNEGLAGTEQYF
TRBV4-1	TRBJ2-7	CASSQGTVISYEQYF
TRBV5-1	TRBJ2-3	CASSSAPETDTQYF
TRBV28	TRBJ2-7	CASSLRDSTYEQYF
TRBV5-1	TRBJ1-2	CASSGQGGGYTF
TRBV30	TRBJ2-2	CAWSVIGSPGELFF
TRBV19	TRBJ2-7	CASSVAGGYSSYEQYF
TRBV5-1	TRBJ2-3	CASSLAPLLAGKDTQYF
TRBV7-3	TRBJ2-1	CASSSLTGDVQFF
TRBV9	TRBJ1-2	CASTPGANYGYTF
TRBV27	TRBJ2-1	CASIIAGGHNEQFF